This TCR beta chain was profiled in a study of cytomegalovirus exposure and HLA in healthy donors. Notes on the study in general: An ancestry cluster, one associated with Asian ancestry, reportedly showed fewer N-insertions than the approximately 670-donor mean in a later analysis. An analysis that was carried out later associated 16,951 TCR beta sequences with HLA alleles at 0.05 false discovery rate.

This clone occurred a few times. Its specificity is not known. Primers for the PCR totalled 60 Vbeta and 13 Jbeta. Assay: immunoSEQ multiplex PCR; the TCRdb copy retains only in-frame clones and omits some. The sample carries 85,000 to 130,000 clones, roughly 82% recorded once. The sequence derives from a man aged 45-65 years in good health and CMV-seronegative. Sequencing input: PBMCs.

The CDR3 sequence is CASSLGRVNTEAFF. In nucleotides, the CDR3 is TGTGCCAGCAGCTTAGGACGGGTGAACACTGAAGCTTTCTTT. The chain links TRBV7-2 to TRBJ1-1, with D uncertain. The V end lost 1 base, the J end lost 0 bases, and 6 bases lay between the germline ends. CDR3 size: 14 residues. Germline V gene sequence: CDR1 SGHTA, CDR2 FQGNSA.